These 8 T cell receptor beta chains came from one sample sequenced in a study of identical twins. TCRdb processed the 5' RACE reads anew with MiXCR; each CDR3 protein has one entry. The sample contains approximately 630,000 distinct CDR3 sequences, under 8.5% of which appear only once. These data were also reused for a study on yellow fever vaccine responses in identical twins.

Input material: PBMCs. These receptors originate from a woman aged 18-29 years in good health.

The chain has TRBV7-8 and TRBJ2-7; 10 bases match TRBD1. The ends lost 6 bases at V and 4 bases at J; junction bases unmatched: 12. Germline assignment: CDR1 SGHVS and CDR2 FQNEAQ. The CDR3 contains 16 residues. CDR3 region: CASRLKGTGAVYEQYV. The CDR3 DNA follows: TGTGCCAGCAGACTTAAAGGGACAGGGGCGGTTTACGAGCAGTACGTC.

This chain joins TRBV5-6 and TRBJ2-2, with 9 bases identical to TRBD1. The CDR3 has 16 residues. The V gene end was trimmed by 0 bases and the J gene end by 2 bases; junction bases not matched to a gene: 2. Germline values: CDR1 SGHDT, CDR2 YYEEEE. The CDR3, as DNA: TGTGCCAGCAGCTTGGTGGGACAGGGTAACACCGGGGAGCTGTTTTTT. This translates into CASSLVGQGNTGELFF.

This clonotype was seen a few times. The chain links TRBV11-2 to TRBJ2-1; D is ambiguous. Germline loops: CDR1 SGHAT, CDR2 FQNNGV. V was trimmed by 0 bases and J by 3 bases, leaving 9 bases between them. The CDR3 spans 15 residues. CDR3 residues: CASSLDRQNYNEQFF. The CDR3, as DNA: TGTGCCAGCAGCTTAGATCGCCAGAACTACAATGAGCAGTTCTTC.

This clonotype has a handful of counts. This CDR3 reads CASSTPGTGVHEQFF. For the CDR3, the DNA is TGCGCCAGCAGCACCCCCGGGACAGGGGTACATGAGCAGTTCTTC. V gene TRBV5-1 combines with J gene TRBJ2-1, with TRBD1 identical over 10 bases. Germline CDR1 SGHRS, CDR2 YFSETQ. V lost 4 bases, J lost 8 bases, and 9 bases stayed unmatched. The CDR3 has 15 amino acids.

At least ten counts were recorded for this clonotype. The CDR3 nucleotides read TGTGCCAGCAGAAAAAAGCCGGGCCCCGAGGTCTCCTACAATGAGCAGTTCTTC. Its translation is CASRKKPGPEVSYNEQFF. The V call is TRBV5-5, the J call TRBJ2-1; D is unclear. CDR1 and CDR2 from the germline V gene are SGHKS and YYEKEE (reference sequence). V shed 5 bases and J shed 0 bases, with 21 bases lying between them. The CDR3 covers 18 residues.

The chain combines TRBV5-1 with TRBJ2-1; tentatively, D is TRBD1 (6 bases). Between the trimmed V and J ends, which lost 0 bases and 8 bases, there was a span of 9 bases. The length of the CDR3 is 13 residues. Germline V gene data show CDR1 as SGHRS and CDR2 as YFSETQ. CDR3 sequence reads: CASSLEQGHEQFF. In nucleotides, the CDR3 is TGCGCCAGCAGCTTGGAACAGGGCCATGAGCAGTTCTTC.

This clonotype has just a few counts. This chain uses TRBV4-1 with TRBJ2-1; 13 bases agree with TRBD2. This CDR3 comprises 18 residues. V was pared by 0 bases and J by 9 bases, with 11 bases of the junction left unmatched. The germline CDR1 and CDR2 sequences are MGHRA and YSYEKL. The CDR3 is CASSQDRALAGGPGEQFF. CDR3 DNA: TGCGCCAGCAGCCAAGATCGAGCACTAGCGGGAGGGCCGGGTGAGCAGTTCTTC.

This clonotype was counted between two and nine times. The chain has TRBV20-1 and TRBJ2-1; either TRBD1 or TRBD2 may supply D (6 bases each). The CDR3 is 17 amino acids. Germline V CDR1 and CDR2: DFQATT, SNEGSKA (reference sequence). Between the trimmed V and J ends, which lost 1 base and 1 base, there was a span of 17 bases. CDR3 in DNA: TGCAGTGCTAGAGTCCCGGGGGCGAGGGAGTCCTACAATGAGCAGTTCTTC. Protein product: CSARVPGARESYNEQFF.